The next 25 T cell receptor beta chains were all read from a single sample in a study of blood T cell repertoires in COVID-19 (dated by TCRdb to about 2020). The protocol used for the library was the immunoSEQ multiplex PCR assay. TCRdb's version of the immuneACCESS table is confined to in-frame rearrangements and falls short of the full clone set. An unresolved V gene accounts for under half of the shortfall where checked; the remainder is of unknown origin. This sample holds roughly 66,000 clones; approximately 80% were observed only once. Around 6.3% of the sample rests with the top ten. The sample was peripheral blood. The source of these receptors is a man between 60 and 75 years old with acute or convalescent COVID-19.

The rearrangement uses TRBV11-2 and TRBJ2-3; D remains ambiguous. The CDR3 covers 16 residues. V gave up 1 base and J gave up 1 base, with 12 bases separating them. Germline V CDR1 and CDR2: SGHAT, FQNNGV. The CDR3, as DNA: TGTGCCAGCAGCTTAGGGTTTCAGGATCGCACAGATACGCAGTATTTT. Residues: CASSLGFQDRTDTQYF.

The gene calls are TRBV4-3 and TRBJ1-2; D gene unclear. The germline V and J ends were trimmed by 1 base and 2 bases, with 8 bases remaining between them. The CDR3 is 14 residues long. The germline V gene encodes CDR1 LGHNA and CDR2 YSLEER. Written as DNA, the CDR3 is TGCGCCAGCAGCCAAGGGGCCACGAACTATGGCTACACCTTC. Protein sequence: CASSQGATNYGYTF.

The CDR3 nucleotides are TGTGCCAGCAGCTTGGGGTCCAGGGCAAATTCACCCCTCCACTTT. This encodes CASSLGSRANSPLHF. The chain recombines TRBV7-2 with TRBJ1-6; TRBD1 is a possible D gene (5 bases). Trimming removed 3 bases at V and 7 bases at J, with 13 bases between. Germline V gene sequence: CDR1 SGHTA, CDR2 FQGNSA. The CDR3 runs 15 residues.

V gene TRBV11-2 combines with J gene TRBJ2-5; the D gene is possibly TRBD2 (6 bases). V lost 4 bases, J lost 7 bases, and 13 bases lay in between. Germline loops: CDR1 SGHAT, CDR2 FQNNGV. The CDR3 extends over 13 amino acids. The CDR3 DNA sequence: TGTGCCAGCAGCTCCGATTCGGGGGTGACCCAGTACTTC. Translating it yields CASSSDSGVTQYF.

The chain couples TRBV7-6 to TRBJ2-3, with 12 bases that match TRBD2. Germline assignment: CDR1 SGHVS and CDR2 FNYEAQ. The CDR3 is 16 amino acids. V shed 6 bases and J 4 bases; nucleotides not matched to a gene: 8. This CDR3 reads CASSSRTSGVADTQYF. The CDR3 coding sequence is TGTGCCAGCAGTTCTAGGACTAGCGGGGTGGCAGATACGCAGTATTTT.

V gene TRBV27 combines with J gene TRBJ2-2, with 9 bases matching TRBD2. There are 16 residues in the CDR3. The ends lost 2 bases at V and 4 bases at J; junction bases unmatched: 5. The germline CDR1 and CDR2 sequences are MNHEY and SMNVEV (reference sequence). As DNA, the CDR3 is TGTGCCAGCAGTTTAATAGCGGGGGCGGGCACCGGGGAGCTGTTTTTT. Translating it yields CASSLIAGAGTGELFF.

The genes are TRBV2 and TRBJ2-3; D is perhaps TRBD1 (5 bases). Trimming removed 2 bases from V and 1 base from J, with 10 bases in between. From germline, CDR1 is SNHLY and CDR2 FYNNEI. This CDR3 spans 15 amino acids. The CDR3 here is CASSERAGRTDTQYF. The CDR3 DNA is TGTGCCAGCAGTGAACGGGCAGGGCGCACAGATACGCAGTATTTT.

V and J are TRBV29-1 and TRBJ1-2; D gene ambiguous. Germline V gene lookup returns CDR1 SQVTM and CDR2 ANQGSEA. This CDR3 is built from 11 residues. The V gene lost 0 bases and the J gene lost 4 bases, with 3 bases spanning the gap. This CDR3 is CSVEDFYGYTF. In DNA, the CDR3 is TGCAGCGTTGAAGACTTCTATGGCTACACCTTC. Drawing the rest from reference TRBV29-1 and TRBJ1-2, the complete variable domain is SAVISQKPSRDICQRGTSLTIQCQVDSQVTMMFWYRQQPGQSLTLIATANQGSEATYESGFVIDKFPISRPNLTFSTLTVSNMSPEDSSIYLCSVEDFYGYTFGSGTRLTVV.

The J gene is TRBJ2-5, the V gene TRBV10-2, with a possible D match to TRBD2 (5 bases). Trimming shortened V by 2 bases and J by 2 bases, and 15 bases separated the two germline ends. Germline assignment: CDR1 WSHSY and CDR2 SAAADI. The CDR3 is 16 amino acids. The CDR3: CASSEGPGTVQETQYF. As DNA, the CDR3 is TGCGCCAGCAGTGAGGGGCCGGGAACTGTACAAGAGACCCAGTACTTC.

The J gene is TRBJ2-7, the V gene TRBV5-6; no reliable D call. Germline CDR1 SGHDT, CDR2 YYEEEE. Trimming pared 0 bases from V and 4 bases from J, leaving 11 bases between. There are 14 residues in the CDR3. The CDR3 loop reads CASSLGSYAYEQYV. The DNA of the CDR3 is TGTGCCAGCAGCTTGGGCAGTTACGCTTACGAGCAGTACGTC.

The chain combines TRBV11-3 with TRBJ2-1; D perhaps matches TRBD2 (6 bases). Deletions cut 4 bases from V and 3 bases from J, with 13 bases between. The germline V gene has CDR1 SGHNT and CDR2 YENEEA. The CDR3 extends over 15 amino acids. The CDR3 here is CASSWVGTDYNEQFF. The CDR3 DNA follows: TGTGCCAGCAGCTGGGTAGGGACTGACTACAATGAGCAGTTCTTC.

This sequence joins TRBV7-2 and TRBJ2-5; 7 bases are a match to TRBD1. The junction had 10 bases not matched to a gene; V was cut back by 6 bases and J by 6 bases. This CDR3 has 14 amino acids. Germline CDR1 reads SGHTA; CDR2 reads FQGNSA. The CDR3 DNA reads as TGTGCCAGCAGTTTTAGCTCAGGGGGAAAGACCCAGTACTTC. It yields the protein CASSFSSGGKTQYF.

This chain uses TRBV20-1 with TRBJ1-1, with D possibly TRBD1 on 5 matching bases. Trimming left V 3 bases short and J 5 bases short, with 16 bases between. Germline CDR1 DFQATT, CDR2 SNEGSKA (reference sequence). CDR3 length: 14 residues. The CDR3 coding sequence is TGCAGTGCTAGTTATGATGGGGGAGGGACTGAAGCTTTCTTT. Its translation is CSASYDGGGTEAFF.

The chain is built from TRBV6-5 and TRBJ1-1; D gene uncertain. Germline V gene lookup returns CDR1 MNHEY and CDR2 SVGAGI. This CDR3 is 13 amino acids long. V lost 4 bases, J lost 2 bases, and 8 bases lay in between. The CDR3 region is CASSSTPNTEAFF. Here the CDR3 DNA reads TGTGCCAGCAGTTCGACACCCAACACTGAAGCTTTCTTT.

This clone was counted a single time. The rearrangement links TRBV4-2 to TRBJ1-3; 7 nucleotides agree with TRBD1. V shed 2 bases, J shed 4 bases, and the junction held 2 bases outside the gene matches. CDR3 length equals 14 residues. The germline V gene encodes CDR1 LGHNA and CDR2 YNFKEQ. The CDR3 region is CASSQQGQGNTIYF. The DNA for the CDR3 is TGTGCCAGCAGCCAACAGGGACAGGGAAACACCATATATTTT.

The chain combines TRBV7-2 with TRBJ1-3; D is possibly TRBD1 (6 bases). Trimming took 8 bases from V and 4 from J, leaving 15 bases between them. Looked up from germline, CDR1 is SGHTA and CDR2 is FQGNSA. This CDR3 is 14 amino acids long. CDR3: CASSTGPGGNTIYF. The CDR3 nucleotides read TGTGCCAGCTCGACAGGTCCGGGAGGAAACACCATATATTTT.

This clone was detected a few times. The chain links TRBV4-3 to TRBJ2-1; tentative D call: TRBD1 (6 bases). This CDR3 has 16 residues. The germline gives CDR1 LGHNA, CDR2 YSLEER. V was shortened by 0 bases and J by 8 bases, with 17 bases between the two germline ends. This CDR3 is CASSQEFGTGPDEQFF. The CDR3 DNA sequence: TGCGCCAGCAGCCAAGAGTTCGGTACAGGGCCGGATGAGCAGTTCTTC.

The J gene is TRBJ2-7, the V gene TRBV5-5, with 9 nucleotides matching TRBD1. V lost 4 bases and J lost 6; bases outside the gene matches: 14. The CDR3 contains 16 residues. CDR1 SGHKS and CDR2 YYEKEE come from the germline V gene (reference sequence). The chain's CDR3 is CASSTTPRDRVAEQYV. DNA of the CDR3: TGTGCCAGCAGCACAACACCCCGGGACAGGGTGGCCGAGCAGTACGTC.

The V call is TRBV5-4, the J call TRBJ2-6, with TRBD1 matching 12 bases. CDR3 length: 19 amino acids. The V gene's germline CDR1 is SGHNT and CDR2 YYREEE (reference sequence). The trim removed 4 bases at V and 4 bases at J, leaving 12 bases unmatched. The CDR3 loop reads CASSPQKGQGALGANVLTF. The CDR3 DNA sequence: TGTGCCAGCAGCCCGCAAAAGGGACAGGGGGCGCTCGGGGCCAACGTCCTGACTTTC.

CDR3 in amino acids: CASSEAGGVNQPQHF. In nucleotides, the CDR3 is TGTGCCAGCAGTGAAGCGGGGGGGGTCAATCAGCCCCAGCATTTT. This chain uses TRBV6-1 with TRBJ1-5; D perhaps matches TRBD1 (5 bases). The V end lost 0 bases, the J end lost 3 bases, and 9 bases lay between the germline ends. Germline V CDR1 and CDR2: MNHNS, SASEGT. The CDR3 is 15 residues long.

The chain carries TRBV3-1 (or the pseudogene TRBV3-2) and TRBJ2-7; D not resolved. This CDR3 is 15 amino acids long. Germline V lookup: CDR1 LGHDT, CDR2 YNNKEL (reference sequence). V was trimmed by 1 base and J by 0 bases, leaving 10 bases between them. CDR3 coding DNA: TGTGCCAGCAGCCAAGGGCCTGGCGGCTCCTACGAGCAGTACGTC. Protein: CASSQGPGGSYEQYV.

The rearrangement links TRBV7-2 to TRBJ2-7; D gene unclear. The V end was cut by 2 bases, the J end by 1 base, with 12 bases between. The CDR3 is 15 residues long. Germline V lookup: CDR1 SGHTA, CDR2 FQGNSA. The CDR3 region has the DNA TGTGCCAGCAGCTTATCAGGCTTACAGTCCTACGAGCAGTACTTC. Translated: CASSLSGLQSYEQYF.

This chain joins TRBV30 and TRBJ2-2, with 10 bases lining up with TRBD2. CDR1 is GTSNPN and CDR2 is SVGIG in the germline V gene (reference sequence). The CDR3 spans 14 residues. Germline trimming cut 8 bases from V and 6 bases from J; bases unmatched to any gene: 9. The CDR3 sequence is CARQRGGLSGELFF. The CDR3 DNA sequence: TGTGCCCGACAGCGGGGGGGCCTATCCGGGGAGCTGTTTTTT.

This clone was found a few times. The V gene is TRBV6-2 or TRBV6-3, the J gene TRBJ1-2; D gene uncertain. Germline CDR1 MNHEY, CDR2 SVGEGT. The CDR3 is made up of 14 amino acids. Trimming took 0 bases from V and 4 from J, leaving 9 bases between them. CDR3 sequence (DNA): TGTGCCAGCAGTTACTCGCGACACGGCTATGGCTACACCTTC. Encoded protein: CASSYSRHGYGYTF.

This clone rates as medium-sized. V gene TRBV3-1 (or the pseudogene TRBV3-2) combines with J gene TRBJ1-3, with 7 bases matching TRBD1. In germline, CDR1 is LGHDT, CDR2 YNNKEL (reference sequence). The CDR3 has 16 amino acids. V dropped 0 bases and J dropped 0; count of bases not matched to a gene: 2. The CDR3 is CASSQEGGLSGNTIYF. The CDR3, as DNA: TGTGCCAGCAGCCAAGAAGGGGGCCTCTCTGGAAACACCATATATTTT.